This entry features one T cell receptor beta chain sequence. This clonotype was seen a handful of times. Its specific antigen is unknown. Nothing much larger sits one base from this clone, and base qualities are not available. Sequencing instrument: Illumina NovaSeq 6000. Using 5'RACE with constant-segment primers, TCRalpha and TCRbeta cDNA libraries were constructed, with sample barcodes and unique molecular identifiers added in the process. Trizol reagent was used to extract RNA from every sample. Libraries were amplified in two PCR steps, with a second sample barcode and Illumina TruSeq adapters added in the second step. Libraries were sequenced on an Illumina NovaSeq with 2 x 150 bp paired-end reads. The paper's processing steps were these. Demultiplexing of reads and collapsing into UMI-guided consensus sequences were performed with migec v1.2.7. Using mixcr v2.1.11, UMI consensuses were aligned to TRA and TRB V and J templates and then assembled into clonotypes. A clonotype was counted as expanded or contracted only when both edgeR and NoisET called the clonotype significant, with the noise models trained on biological replicates. For edgeR calls, a false discovery rate-adjusted p below 0.01 and a log2 fold-change threshold of 1 were applied. As an exploratory analysis of dynamics, PCA with hierarchical clustering was applied to max-normalized trajectories of the 1000 most abundant clonotypes. Each responding clone was given a CD4 or CD8 phenotype based on the CD4+ and CD8+ repertoires, which had been sequenced separately. Using fastp at Q25 and MiXCR, TCRdb reprocessed the public reads and kept productive beta chains. Identical CDR3 proteins give one entry, which carries the most common genes and DNA. The V and J calls were not made by the authors but by TCRdb's processing. The sample profile shows a few hundred thousand distinct CDR3 sequences; roughly an eighth of them were found once. The ten biggest clones cover under 25% of the sample.

This record comes from a study of T-cell memory formation after mild COVID-19 (dated by TCRdb to the early 2020s). For context, the study as a whole: Most TCR sequence clusters were specific to one of the two donors. The cohort was made up of two young adult volunteers, one female and one male, who were previously healthy. T-cell clones expanding and contracting after mild COVID-19 in a couple of donors were tracked by longitudinal TCRalpha and TCRbeta repertoire sequencing.

General conclusions and limits of the study: Contracting CD4+ clones turned up mainly in the CM and EM memory subsets, whereas EMRA was where CD8+ clones were enriched. Balanced CD4/CD8 phenotypes were observed for clones contracting from day 15 to 85, whereas a bias towards CD4+ was observed for a second wave of clones expanding from day 15 to 37. The study covered only a couple of mild cases, and larger cohorts including severe cases with pre-infection samples were considered necessary. The detection of some responding clones in pre-infection memory suggests that pre-existing cross-reactive memory T cells joined the SARS-CoV-2 response. SARS-CoV-2 specificity was not confirmed for the second-wave clones peaking on day 37.

Cut back by 5 bases and 0 bases, the V and J ends lie 13 bases apart. CDR1 and CDR2 (MNHEY, SVGAGI) derive from the germline V gene. The CDR3 holds 15 amino acids from the cysteine to the phenylalanine. Only CDR3 DNA remains: 45 bases, in frame from the first base. PBMCs were isolated by Ficoll-Paque density gradient centrifugation. This receptor was identified in a man aged 18 to 30 who had mild COVID-19 (a few samples of this study predate the infection). The sample titles of this study are shuffled in the database, so cell type and time point are left out; the donor was told from shared clones. This receptor chain uses TRBV6-5 and TRBJ2-5; the D gene cannot be resolved beyond TRBD1 or TRBD2, each matching 5 bases. The sequencing input was PBMCs or a T cell subset sorted from them (not recorded which). The nucleotides read TGTGCCAGCAGTAGATGGACGGGGCACCAAGAGACCCAGTACTTC. Protein translation: CASSRWTGHQETQYF.